This T cell receptor beta chain was captured by sequencing in a study of blood T cell repertoires in COVID-19 (dated by TCRdb to 2019 to 2021). In terms of the full investigation: Collaborator samples came from the United States, Italy and Spain and covered acute and convalescent phases of COVID-19. The prospective study material was composed of cDNA or gDNA derived from T cells, B-cell-depleted T cells, or PBMCs. Deeply sampled blood TCRbeta repertoires from subjects exposed to, actively infected with, or recovered from COVID-19 were included in the dataset. The repertoires were made available in a free public database intended to serve as a resource for research on the immune response to SARS-CoV-2. A de-identified subject ID, COVID-19 status, age in years and sex were almost always included in the sample metadata. Where HLA class I and class II types were available, the types were taken from metadata supplied by the sample provider, not from assay-based typing. The samples were drawn from two sources: the first 160 participants of the ongoing ImmuneRACE study, and 1,254 subjects contributed by 6 global collaborators. Study-level results and caveats: How much clinical and demographic metadata was included differed by source and by participant, and the metadata was provided uncurated.

Whole blood was collected in K2EDTA tubes by collaborating institutions according to the institutions' own protocols. For TCRbeta analysis, collaborator samples were shipped as frozen whole blood, as isolated PBMCs, or as DNA extracted from either sample type. TCRbeta CDR3 regions were amplified from genomic DNA using the immunoSEQ Assay, a bias-controlled multiplex PCR. On the study's bioinformatics: The number of nucleated cells in each sample was estimated by amplification of reference gene primers within the assay. To quantify the absolute abundance of each unique TCRbeta CDR3 rearrangement, sequence reads were collapsed and filtered. For each sample, productive Simpson clonality was calculated as the square root of Simpson's diversity index over productive rearrangements. In TCRdb, the immuneACCESS table is reduced to in-frame sequences with V and J assigned. These tables do not hold every clone; where another copy was compared, an unresolved V gene accounts for under half, and the others remain unexplained. D and trimming were read from the DNA, whereas the V and J calls and clone size are those reported in that table. This sample has 150,000 to 160,000 clones in its table, and around 90% of those were observed once. Together, the top ten hold over 0.45% of the sample.

Note on this clone: Its antigen is not yet known. Per-base quality was not reported, and no clone a single base away is much larger than it.

The CDR3 runs 17 amino acids, cysteine and phenylalanine included. The sequence is cut down to CDR3 DNA, 51 bases in frame from base 1. The germline V gene yields LGHNA for CDR1 and YSLEER for CDR2. Germline trimming amounts to 4 bases on V and 2 bases on J, with 11 as the count of junction bases outside the gene matches. Input material: peripheral blood. The clonotype originates from a man aged 45 to 65 with acute or convalescent COVID-19. The rearrangement joined TRBV4-3 to TRBJ2-1, and TRBD1 matches 7 of the central bases. For the CDR3, the sequence is CASSRQAGTVTYNEQFF. The sequenced DNA: TGCGCCAGCAGCCGACAGGCCGGGACAGTAACCTACAATGAGCAGTTCTTC.